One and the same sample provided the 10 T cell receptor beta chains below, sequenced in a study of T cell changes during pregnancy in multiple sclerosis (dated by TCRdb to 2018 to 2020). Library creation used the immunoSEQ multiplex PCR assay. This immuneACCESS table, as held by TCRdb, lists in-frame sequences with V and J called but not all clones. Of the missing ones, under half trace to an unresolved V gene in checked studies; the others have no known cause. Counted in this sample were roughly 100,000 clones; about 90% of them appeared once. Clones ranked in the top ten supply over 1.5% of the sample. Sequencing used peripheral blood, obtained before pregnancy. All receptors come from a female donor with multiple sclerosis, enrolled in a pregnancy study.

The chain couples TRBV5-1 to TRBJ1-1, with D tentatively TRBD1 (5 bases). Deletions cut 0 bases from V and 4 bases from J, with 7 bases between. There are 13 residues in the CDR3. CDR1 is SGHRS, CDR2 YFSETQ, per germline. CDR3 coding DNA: TGCGCCAGCAGCTTGGGTACAGGCACTGAAGCTTTCTTT. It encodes CASSLGTGTEAFF.

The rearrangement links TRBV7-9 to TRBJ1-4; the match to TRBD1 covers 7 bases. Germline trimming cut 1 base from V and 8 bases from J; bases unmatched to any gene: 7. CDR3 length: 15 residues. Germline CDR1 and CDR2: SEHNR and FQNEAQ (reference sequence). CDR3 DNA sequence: TGTGCCAGCAGCTTAGGGGGGACAGAGGGGGAAAAACTGTTTTTT. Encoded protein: CASSLGGTEGEKLFF. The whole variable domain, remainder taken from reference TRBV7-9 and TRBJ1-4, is DTGVSQNPRHKITKRGQNVTFRCDPISEHNRLYWYRQTLGQGPEFLTYFQNEAQLEKSRLLSDRFSAERPKGSFSTLEIQRTEQGDSAMYLCASSLGGTEGEKLFFGSGTQLSVL.

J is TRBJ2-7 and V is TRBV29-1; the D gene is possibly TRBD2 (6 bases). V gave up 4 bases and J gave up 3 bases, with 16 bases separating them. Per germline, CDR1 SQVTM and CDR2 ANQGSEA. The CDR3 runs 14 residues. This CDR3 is CSVGGRTANYEQYF. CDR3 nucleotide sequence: TGCAGCGTTGGGGGGAGGACTGCGAACTACGAGCAGTACTTC.

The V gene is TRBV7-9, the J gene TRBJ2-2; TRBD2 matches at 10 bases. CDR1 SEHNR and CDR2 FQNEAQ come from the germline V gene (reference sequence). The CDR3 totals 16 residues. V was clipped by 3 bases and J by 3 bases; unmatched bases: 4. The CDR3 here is CASSFSGGEDTGELFF. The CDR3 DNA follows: TGTGCCAGCAGCTTCAGCGGGGGGGAGGACACCGGGGAGCTGTTTTTT.

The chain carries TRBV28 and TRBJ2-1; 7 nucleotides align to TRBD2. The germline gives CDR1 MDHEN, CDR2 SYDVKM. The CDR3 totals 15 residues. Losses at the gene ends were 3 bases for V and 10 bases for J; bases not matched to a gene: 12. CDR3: CASSFLAANLNEQFF. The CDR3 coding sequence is TGTGCCAGCAGTTTCCTAGCGGCCAACCTCAACGAGCAGTTCTTC.

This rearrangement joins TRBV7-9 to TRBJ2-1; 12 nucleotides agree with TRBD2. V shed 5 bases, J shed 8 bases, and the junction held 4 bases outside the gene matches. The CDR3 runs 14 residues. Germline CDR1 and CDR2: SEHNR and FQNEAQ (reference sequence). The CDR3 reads CASSETSGGYEQFF. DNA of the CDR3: TGTGCCAGCAGCGAGACTAGCGGGGGTTATGAGCAGTTCTTC.

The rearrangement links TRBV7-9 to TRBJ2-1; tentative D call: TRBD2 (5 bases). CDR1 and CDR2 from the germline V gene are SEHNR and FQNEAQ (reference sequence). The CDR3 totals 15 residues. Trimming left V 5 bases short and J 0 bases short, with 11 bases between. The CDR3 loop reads CASSGGGSSYNEQFF. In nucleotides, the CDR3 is TGTGCCAGCAGCGGAGGTGGGAGCTCCTACAATGAGCAGTTCTTC.

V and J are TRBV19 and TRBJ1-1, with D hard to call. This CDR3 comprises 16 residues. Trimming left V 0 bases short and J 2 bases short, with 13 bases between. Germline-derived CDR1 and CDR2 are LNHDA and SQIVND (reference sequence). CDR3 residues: CASSIDLDWANTEAFF. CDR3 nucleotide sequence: TGTGCCAGTAGTATAGATCTTGATTGGGCTAACACTGAAGCTTTCTTT.

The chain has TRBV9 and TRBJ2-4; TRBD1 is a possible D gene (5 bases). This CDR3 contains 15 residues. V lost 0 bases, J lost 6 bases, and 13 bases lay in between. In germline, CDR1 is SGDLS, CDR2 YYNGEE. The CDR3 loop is CASSVGSGQGNIQYF. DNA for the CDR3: TGTGCCAGCAGCGTAGGGAGTGGTCAGGGAAACATTCAGTACTTC. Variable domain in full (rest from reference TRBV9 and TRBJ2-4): DSGVTQTPKHLITATGQRVTLRCSPRSGDLSVYWYQQSLDQGLQFLIQYYNGEERAKGNILERFSAQQFPDLHSELNLSSLELGDSALYFCASSVGSGQGNIQYFGAGTRLSVL.

The CDR3 loop is CASSQIGTGGPGETQYF. The CDR3 nucleotides are TGCGCCAGCAGCCAGATTGGAACGGGGGGGCCGGGCGAGACCCAGTACTTC. This chain links TRBV4-3 with TRBJ2-5; 8 bases match TRBD2. Per germline, CDR1 LGHNA and CDR2 YSLEER. Germline trimming cut 3 bases from V and 5 bases from J; bases unmatched to any gene: 14. The CDR3 has 17 amino acids.